This entry describes one TCR beta chain. Its antigen is not identified. The patients all showed relapse after autologous stem cell transplantation, while their brentuximab vedotin exposure varied. This sample is drawn from a study of PD-1 blockade in classical Hodgkin lymphoma. Across the study: Every 2 weeks, patients had 3 mg/kg nivolumab intravenously. The study's findings and limits: Significantly greater TCR diversity emerged by C4D1 in CD4+ cells but not CD8+ cells. Relapsed/refractory patients reportedly had the lowest baseline TCR diversity, below newly diagnosed patients, who were below healthy donors.

The CDR3 spans 15 residues. Germline V lookup: CDR1 MNHNS, CDR2 SASEGT. Trimming cost V 1 base and J 6 bases, with 15 bases left between them. Produced via immunoSEQ multiplex PCR; TCRdb's table is partial and in-frame only. Of about 100,000 clones in the sample, around 89% were seen once. The receptor was derived from a human donor with classical Hodgkin lymphoma. V gene TRBV6-1 combines with J gene TRBJ1-1, with a tentative D call TRBD1 (5 bases). The source material was peripheral blood mononuclear cells (PBMCs), sampled before the second cycle of nivolumab. This CDR3 reads CASSEGLGRWAEAFF. The CDR3 DNA follows: TGTGCCAGCAGTGAAGGGTTGGGACGGTGGGCTGAAGCTTTCTTT.